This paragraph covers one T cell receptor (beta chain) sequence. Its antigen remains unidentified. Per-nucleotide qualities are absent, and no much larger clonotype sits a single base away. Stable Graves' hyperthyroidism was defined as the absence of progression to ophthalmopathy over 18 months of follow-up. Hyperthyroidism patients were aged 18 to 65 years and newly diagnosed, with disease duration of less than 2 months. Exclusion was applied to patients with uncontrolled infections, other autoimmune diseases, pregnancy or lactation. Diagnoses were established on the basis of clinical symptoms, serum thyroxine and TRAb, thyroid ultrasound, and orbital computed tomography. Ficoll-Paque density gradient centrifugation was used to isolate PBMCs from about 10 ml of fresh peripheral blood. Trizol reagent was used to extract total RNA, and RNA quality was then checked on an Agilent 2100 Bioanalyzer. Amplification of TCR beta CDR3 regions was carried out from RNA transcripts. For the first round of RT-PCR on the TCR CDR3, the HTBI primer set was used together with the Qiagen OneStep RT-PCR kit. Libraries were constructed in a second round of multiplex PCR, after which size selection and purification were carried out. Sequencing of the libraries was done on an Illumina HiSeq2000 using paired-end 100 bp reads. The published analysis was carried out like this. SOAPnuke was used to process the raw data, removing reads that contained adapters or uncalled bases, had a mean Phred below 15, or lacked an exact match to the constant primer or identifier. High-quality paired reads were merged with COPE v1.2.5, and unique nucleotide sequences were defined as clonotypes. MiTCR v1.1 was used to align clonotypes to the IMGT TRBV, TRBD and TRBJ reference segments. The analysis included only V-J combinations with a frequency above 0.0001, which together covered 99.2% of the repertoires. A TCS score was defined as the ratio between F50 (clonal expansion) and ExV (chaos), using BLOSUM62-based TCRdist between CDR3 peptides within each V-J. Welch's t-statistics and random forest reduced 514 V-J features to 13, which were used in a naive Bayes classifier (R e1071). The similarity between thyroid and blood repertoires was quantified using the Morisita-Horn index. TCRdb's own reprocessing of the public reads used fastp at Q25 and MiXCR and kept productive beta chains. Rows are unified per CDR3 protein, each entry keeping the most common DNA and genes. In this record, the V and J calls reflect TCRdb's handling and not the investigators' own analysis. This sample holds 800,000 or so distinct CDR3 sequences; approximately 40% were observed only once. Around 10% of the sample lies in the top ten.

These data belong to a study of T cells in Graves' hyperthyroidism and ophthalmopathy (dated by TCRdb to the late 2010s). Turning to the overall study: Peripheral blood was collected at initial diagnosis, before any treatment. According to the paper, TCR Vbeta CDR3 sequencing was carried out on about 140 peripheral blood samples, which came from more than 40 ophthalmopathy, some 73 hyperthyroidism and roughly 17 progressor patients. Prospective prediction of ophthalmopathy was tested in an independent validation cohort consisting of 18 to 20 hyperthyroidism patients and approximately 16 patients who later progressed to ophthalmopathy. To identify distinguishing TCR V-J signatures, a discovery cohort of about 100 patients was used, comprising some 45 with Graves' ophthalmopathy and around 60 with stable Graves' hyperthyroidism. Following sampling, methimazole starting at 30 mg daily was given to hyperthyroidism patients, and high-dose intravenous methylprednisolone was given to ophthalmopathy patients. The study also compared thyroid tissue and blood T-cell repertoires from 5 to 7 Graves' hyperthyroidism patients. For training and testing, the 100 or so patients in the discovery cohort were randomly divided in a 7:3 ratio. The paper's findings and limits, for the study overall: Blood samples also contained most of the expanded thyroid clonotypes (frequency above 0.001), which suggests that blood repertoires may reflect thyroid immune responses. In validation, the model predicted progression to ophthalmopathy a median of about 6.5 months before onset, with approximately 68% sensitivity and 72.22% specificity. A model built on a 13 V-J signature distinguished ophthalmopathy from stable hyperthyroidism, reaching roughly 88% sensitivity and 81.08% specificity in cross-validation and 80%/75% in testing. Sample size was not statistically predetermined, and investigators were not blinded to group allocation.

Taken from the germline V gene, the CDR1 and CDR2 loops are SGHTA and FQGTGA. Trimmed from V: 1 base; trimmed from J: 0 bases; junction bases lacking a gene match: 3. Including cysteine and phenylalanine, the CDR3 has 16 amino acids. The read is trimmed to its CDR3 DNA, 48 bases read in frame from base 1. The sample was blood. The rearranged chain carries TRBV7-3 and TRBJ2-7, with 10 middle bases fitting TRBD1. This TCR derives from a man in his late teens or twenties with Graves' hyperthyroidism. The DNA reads TGTGCCAGCAGCTTAATGGGACAGGGGAGCTCCTACGAGCAGTACTTC. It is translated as CASSLMGQGSSYEQYF.